This T cell receptor (beta chain) came from a study of cytotoxic CD8 clonotypes in ibrutinib-treated CLL. About the study: Sample averages reached 250,000 to 300,000 productive templates and approximately 93,000 productive rearrangements.

The table came from immunoSEQ multiplex PCR; TCRdb's copy has only in-frame clones and leaves some out. The sample carries fewer than 400,000 clones, roughly 70% recorded once. This clone has a handful of counts. Its antigen remains unidentified. The study's findings and limits: Collection times varied between progressing and sustained-remission patients. Treatment saw public clonotypes, which were uncommon, either contract or stay stable.

Germline CDR1 reads SGDLS; CDR2 reads YYNGEE. V shed 8 bases and J shed 1 base, with 12 bases lying between them. The CDR3 spans 13 residues. This receptor was taken from a human donor with chronic lymphocytic leukemia. The chain recombines TRBV9 with TRBJ1-1; unclear D gene. The sample here was PBMCs, taken after 36 months of ibrutinib treatment. DNA for the CDR3: TGTGCCAGTTCCGCACTGGAGAACACTGAAGCTTTCTTT. Translated: CASSALENTEAFF.